A selection of T cell receptor beta chains follows, all from one sample in a study of blood T cell repertoires in COVID-19. Repertoires were generated with immunoSEQ multiplex PCR, while TCRdb's copy carries only in-frame clones and drops some. This table has nearly 50,000 clones, 86% appearing once. The source material was peripheral blood. The receptors here all came from a middle-aged man with active COVID-19. Each CDR3 is given without its conserved first and last residue. The D gene is left open where the match is weak.

TRBJ1-6 | TRBV28 | NA | ASRRQGPYNSPLH
TRBJ1-5 | TRBV9 | NA | ASSPGGTREGPQH
TRBJ2-3 | TRBV18 | NA | ASSPELLGTDTQY
TRBJ2-7 | TRBV19 | TRBD1 | ASNAGTGGFYEQY
TRBJ2-6 | TRBV28 | NA | ASSSPPGKGLSGANVLT
TRBJ1-6 | TRBV25-1 | TRBD1 | ASRFAGTGGNSPLH
TRBJ2-7 | TRBV11-1 | NA | ASSLEQNYEQY
TRBJ2-1 | TRBV27 | NA | ASSFESSYNEQF
TRBJ1-2 | TRBV9 | NA | ASSVEDSHPTLQGYT
TRBJ2-1 | TRBV18 | TRBD2 | ASSHTSGKVNEQF
TRBJ2-7 | TRBV18 | NA | ASSPGQSLYEQY
TRBJ1-6 | TRBV9 | NA | ASSVAGGGNSPLH
TRBJ1-1 | TRBV3-1/TRBV3-2 | NA | ASSQGTSGDTEAF